The 22 T cell receptor beta chains presented below share a single source sample, sequenced in a study of T-cell memory formation after mild COVID-19. Via MiXCR, TCRdb re-called the 5' RACE reads, giving one row per CDR3 protein. Of roughly 250,000 distinct CDR3 sequences in the sample, around 15% were seen once. Material for sequencing was PBMCs or a T cell subset sorted from them (not recorded which). The receptors derive from a man in his late teens or twenties who had mild COVID-19 (a few samples of this study predate the infection). Cell type and time point are not known.

This clonotype came up many times. The chain has TRBV7-2 and TRBJ2-2; D could derive from TRBD1 or TRBD2 (5 bases each). The CDR3 is 15 amino acids. Trimming shortened V by 5 bases and J by 3 bases, and 13 bases separated the two germline ends. The germline CDR1 and CDR2 sequences are SGHTA and FQGNSA. The CDR3 protein is CASSDGTGYTGELFF. The CDR3 DNA reads as TGTGCCAGCAGCGACGGGACGGGCTACACCGGGGAGCTGTTTTTT.

This chain uses TRBV7-2 with TRBJ2-1; 10 nucleotides match TRBD2. Per germline, CDR1 SGHTA and CDR2 FQGNSA. The CDR3 loop spans 16 amino acids. The trim removed 5 bases at V and 8 bases at J, leaving 12 bases unmatched. The CDR3 DNA is TGTGCCAGCAGCCTACTCGGACTAGCGGCTTGGGATGAGCAGTTCTTC. Translation: CASSLLGLAAWDEQFF.

The chain recombines TRBV15 with TRBJ2-7; tentative D call: TRBD1 (5 bases). The CDR3 extends over 14 amino acids. The V and J ends lost 0 bases and 2 bases respectively, with 8 bases between them. Per the germline V gene, CDR1 is LNHNV and CDR2 is YYDKDF (reference sequence). CDR3 region: CATSRDQGPYEQYV. Here the CDR3 DNA reads TGTGCCACCAGCAGAGATCAGGGTCCCTACGAGCAGTACGTC.

This clonotype has a handful of counts. The V and J genes are TRBV7-2 and TRBJ1-6; D gene uncertain. The CDR3 extends over 14 amino acids. V dropped 4 bases and J dropped 7 bases, with 11 bases sitting between them. CDR1 is SGHTA, CDR2 FQGNSA, per germline. CDR3 region: CASSSTPFNSPLHF. CDR3 coding DNA: TGTGCCAGCAGCTCAACTCCATTCAATTCACCCCTCCACTTT.

This clonotype has more than one count but fewer than ten. The chain employs TRBV12-3 or TRBV12-4 and TRBJ1-1; D is undetermined. V lost 3 bases and J lost 0, with 5 bases in between. CDR3 size: 13 residues. CDR3 sequence reads: CASSLRVNTEAFF. The CDR3, as DNA: TGTGCCAGCAGTTTGAGGGTGAACACTGAAGCTTTCTTT.

The chain employs TRBV7-8 and TRBJ2-5; D possibly uses TRBD1 or TRBD2 (6 bases each). This CDR3 is 13 amino acids long. Germline V lookup: CDR1 SGHVS, CDR2 FQNEAQ. Deletions cut 4 bases from V and 7 bases from J, with 13 bases between. The CDR3 nucleotides are TGTGCCAGCAGCTCCTCGGGGGCGGGGACCCAGTACTTC. Residues: CASSSSGAGTQYF. Full variable domain (remainder filled in from reference TRBV7-8 and TRBJ2-5): GAGVSQSPRYKVAKRGQDVALRCDPISGHVSLFWYQQALGQGPEFLTYFQNEAQLDKSGLPSDRFFAERPEGSVSTLKIQRTQQEDSAVYLCASSSSGAGTQYFGPGTRLLVL.

The chain links TRBV5-5 to TRBJ1-2; 8 bases agree with TRBD1. CDR3 length equals 14 residues. V lost 5 bases and J lost 5; bases outside the gene matches: 8. Per germline, CDR1 SGHKS and CDR2 YYEKEE (reference sequence). This CDR3 is CASRKDRETYGYTF. CDR3 sequence (DNA): TGTGCCAGCAGAAAGGACAGGGAAACTTATGGCTACACCTTC.

This rearrangement joins TRBV7-2 to TRBJ2-5, with TRBD2 identical over 10 bases. With 5 bases clipped from V and 2 bases from J, the junction kept 14 bases outside the gene matches. The CDR3 loop spans 18 amino acids. From germline, CDR1 is SGHTA and CDR2 FQGNSA. CDR3 loop: CASSPVASGGARQETQYF. The CDR3 nucleotides read TGTGCCAGCAGCCCTGTGGCTAGCGGGGGAGCCCGGCAAGAGACCCAGTACTTC.

J is TRBJ2-5 and V is TRBV6-2 or TRBV6-3, with D possibly matching TRBD2 (5 bases). V dropped 5 bases and J dropped 4 bases, with 14 bases sitting between them. Germline CDR1 reads MNHEY; CDR2 reads SVGEGT. This CDR3 contains 14 residues. For the CDR3, the DNA is TGTGCCAGCAGTCCCGGGATGTTAGGAGAGACCCAGTACTTC. Translated: CASSPGMLGETQYF.

There are a few counts of this clonotype. This chain joins TRBV28 and TRBJ2-6, with D unresolved. The germline gives CDR1 MDHEN, CDR2 SYDVKM. The ends were cut back, 3 bases at V and 4 bases at J, with 10 bases in the middle. The CDR3 covers 15 residues. Written as DNA, the CDR3 is TGTGCCAGCAGTTTTATCGGTATAGGGGCCAACGTCCTGACTTTC. Amino acid sequence: CASSFIGIGANVLTF.

The rearrangement links TRBV20-1 to TRBJ1-2; no reliable D call. Trimming removed 4 bases from V and 2 bases from J, with 5 bases in between. Looked up from germline, CDR1 is DFQATT and CDR2 is SNEGSKA (reference sequence). This CDR3 spans 11 amino acids. The CDR3 reads CSATGNYGYTF. The CDR3 DNA reads TGCAGTGCTACCGGGAACTATGGCTACACCTTC.

The chain recombines TRBV4-1 with TRBJ2-1; the match to TRBD2 covers 9 bases. V was pared by 1 base and J by 8 bases, with 15 bases of the junction left unmatched. The CDR3 is 18 amino acids. CDR1 and CDR2 from the germline V gene are MGHRA and YSYEKL. The CDR3 here is CASSQGGQAGGRRDEQFF. The CDR3 bases are TGCGCCAGCAGCCAAGGAGGGCAAGCGGGGGGCAGGCGGGATGAGCAGTTCTTC.

This clonotype was seen many times. The chain employs TRBV6-5 and TRBJ1-1; D possibly corresponds to TRBD1 (5 bases). The V and J ends lost 2 bases and 3 bases respectively, with 7 bases between them. CDR3 length equals 13 residues. From germline, CDR1 is MNHEY and CDR2 SVGAGI. The CDR3 is CASSYRGDTEAFF. The CDR3 DNA reads TGTGCCAGCAGTTACCGGGGGGACACTGAAGCTTTCTTT.

This clonotype has a handful of counts. CDR3 in DNA: TGTGCCAGCAGTGATTCGCCCACAGATACGCAGTATTTT. Amino acid sequence: CASSDSPTDTQYF. The chain recombines TRBV6-1 with TRBJ2-3, with unresolved D. This CDR3 spans 13 amino acids. CDR1 and CDR2 from the germline V gene are MNHNS and SASEGT. Trimming removed 3 bases at V and 2 bases at J, with 6 bases between.

The genes are TRBV2 and TRBJ1-1; unclear D gene. Germline assignment: CDR1 SNHLY and CDR2 FYNNEI. Trimming shortened V by 3 bases and J by 4 bases, and 12 bases separated the two germline ends. The CDR3 length is 14 residues. The CDR3: CASSEGWVATEAFF. CDR3 DNA: TGTGCCAGCAGTGAGGGATGGGTCGCCACTGAAGCTTTCTTT. The full variable domain, its missing parts supplied by reference TRBV2 and TRBJ1-1, is EPEVTQTPSHQVTQMGQEVILRCVPISNHLYFYWYRQILGQKVEFLVSFYNNEISEKSEIFDDQFSVERPDGSNFTLKIRSTKLEDSAMYFCASSEGWVATEAFFGQGTRLTVV.

For the CDR3, the DNA is TGTGCCAGCAGCGTATCAGGGTACACCGGGGAGCTGTTTTTT. This gives the protein CASSVSGYTGELFF. The chain has TRBV9 and TRBJ2-2, with a tentative D call TRBD1 (5 bases). V lost 1 base, J lost 3 bases, and 7 bases lay in between. Germline V gene lookup returns CDR1 SGDLS and CDR2 YYNGEE. The CDR3 has 14 amino acids.

This clonotype was observed a few times. The chain joins TRBV7-8 to TRBJ2-7; maybe TRBD1 (6 bases). This CDR3 spans 14 amino acids. From germline, CDR1 is SGHVS and CDR2 FQNEAQ. Trimming took off 6 bases at V and 0 bases at J, with 12 bases between the two ends. The CDR3 loop reads CASRPDRHSYEQYV. For the CDR3, the DNA is TGTGCCAGCAGGCCCGACAGGCACTCCTACGAGCAGTACGTC.

This clonotype was counted between two and nine times. This chain connects TRBV7-2 to TRBJ1-4; D is unclear. The V end was cut by 5 bases, the J end by 8 bases, with 21 bases between. Germline CDR1 and CDR2: SGHTA and FQGNSA. There are 16 residues in the CDR3. In DNA form, the CDR3 reads TGTGCCAGCAGCGGGAAACCACCAGAAACCCGCGAAAAACTGTTTTTT. It codes for CASSGKPPETREKLFF.

This chain links TRBV12-3 or TRBV12-4 with TRBJ2-3; 7 bases align to TRBD2. The CDR3 covers 15 residues. The ends lost 3 bases at V and 1 base at J; junction bases unmatched: 4. The DNA of the CDR3 is TGTGCCAGCAGTTTCATGGCGGGGGGCACAGATACGCAGTATTTT. This codes for CASSFMAGGTDTQYF.

This clonotype was observed a few times. V is TRBV12-5 and J is TRBJ2-7, with no clear D. V was trimmed by 0 bases and J by 2 bases, leaving 17 bases between them. CDR1 is LGHNT, CDR2 FRNRAP, per germline. The CDR3 covers 17 residues. CDR3 region: CASGLVPRRINPYEQYF. CDR3 sequence (DNA): TGTGCTAGTGGTTTGGTACCCCGTCGGATCAATCCCTACGAGCAGTACTTC.

The chain joins TRBV6-2 or TRBV6-3 to TRBJ1-2; no reliable D call. This CDR3 spans 15 amino acids. Trimming took 6 bases from V and 4 from J, leaving 18 bases between them. Germline loops: CDR1 MNHEY, CDR2 SVGEGT. In DNA, the CDR3 is TGTGCCAGCAGCCCAGGTCTGGCCTTAGGCTATGGCTACACCTTC. It encodes CASSPGLALGYGYTF.

The chain carries TRBV29-1 and TRBJ2-5, with D hard to call. Per the germline V gene, CDR1 is SQVTM and CDR2 is ANQGSEA. V shed 7 bases and J shed 0 bases, with 9 bases lying between them. The CDR3 loop spans 12 amino acids. The CDR3 coding sequence is TGCAGCGGGTCTATGTACCAAGAGACCCAGTACTTC. As protein: CSGSMYQETQYF.